This TCR beta chain was recorded in a study of vaccination effects on CD4 cells after COVID-19. Study-wide background: Vaccine administered to participants consisted of two doses of either BNT162b2 or mRNA-1273. Findings and caveats of the study: The authors studied few convalescent patients and collected no early post-infection timepoints.

Looked up from germline, CDR1 is LGHNT and CDR2 is FRNRAP. The CDR3 spans 14 residues. V lost 3 bases and J lost 3, with 8 bases in between. Viral peptide pools were used in the ViraFEST assay to expand antigen-specific CD4+ T cells, and sequencing came afterward. Following culture for ten to eleven days, CD4+ T cells were isolated. In the vaccine recipients, nucleocapsid antibodies were negative and there was no prior SARS-CoV-2 infection. They grew 2 million to 2.5 million PBMC in each well, adding approximately 10 IU/ml IL-2 and around 10 ug/ml peptides. Fresh IL-2-containing medium replaced half the medium on days 3 and 7. Profiled with immunoSEQ multiplex PCR; TCRdb holds only in-frame clones, not every one. The table records over 60,000 clones, 70% to 80% of them present only once. As regards this clone: No antigen is known for it.

The J gene is TRBJ2-2, the V gene TRBV12-5; D gene ambiguous. The sample was CD4+ T cells from PBMCs cultured with HCoV-NL63 spike peptides, taken before COVID-19 vaccination. The source is a human donor who received a COVID-19 vaccine. The CDR3 loop is CASGLGRDTGELFF. Here the CDR3 DNA reads TGTGCTAGTGGTTTAGGACGGGACACCGGGGAGCTGTTTTTT.